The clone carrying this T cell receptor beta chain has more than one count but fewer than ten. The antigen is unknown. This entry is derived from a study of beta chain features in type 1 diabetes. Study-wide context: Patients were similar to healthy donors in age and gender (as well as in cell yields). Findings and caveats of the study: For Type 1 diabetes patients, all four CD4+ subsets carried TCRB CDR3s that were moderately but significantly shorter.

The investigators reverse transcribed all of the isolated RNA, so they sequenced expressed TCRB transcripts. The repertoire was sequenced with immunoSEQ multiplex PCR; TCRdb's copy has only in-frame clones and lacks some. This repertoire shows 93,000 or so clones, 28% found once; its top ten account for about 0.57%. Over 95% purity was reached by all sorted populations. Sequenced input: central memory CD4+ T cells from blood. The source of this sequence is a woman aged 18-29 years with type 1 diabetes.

The CDR3 DNA reads as TGTGCCAGCCTATTCCAGGGGGGTGGCTACACCTTC. Protein sequence: CASLFQGGGYTF. The V gene is TRBV5-6, the J gene TRBJ1-2, with 7 nucleotides matching TRBD1. With V trimmed by 7 bases and J by 7 bases, 7 bases remained unmatched. Germline assignment: CDR1 SGHDT and CDR2 YYEEEE. The CDR3 is 12 amino acids.